A selection of T cell receptor beta chains follows, all from one sample in a study of CD8 T cells in ankylosing spondylitis. TCRdb re-called the 5' RACE reads through MiXCR, storing one row per CDR3 protein. The data contain roughly 700,000 distinct CDR3 sequences, around a fifth of them singletons. The sample comprised blood, either unsorted or a sorted T cell fraction (not recorded which). The receptor source for this set is a male donor with ankylosing spondylitis. The CDR3 runs from the conserved cysteine through the conserved F or W. A clone size is listed for some rows: how often the clone was seen (once, few, many), or a class if it is expanded.

TRBJ2-5 | TRBV3-1 | - | CASSRGDIQETQYF
TRBJ2-2 | TRBV4-3 | - | CASSQLTGTDTGELFF
TRBJ1-4 | TRBV20-1 | few | CSAKVGGDIEKLFF
TRBJ2-7 | TRBV20-1 | few | CSGRWAGADYEQYF
TRBJ1-4 | TRBV3-1 | few | CASSQDGTGLATNEKLFF
TRBJ1-6 | TRBV18 | - | CASSPVAEAYNSPLHF
TRBJ2-3 | TRBV9 | - | CASSPLVGFASTDTQYF
TRBJ1-3 | TRBV3-1 | - | CASSQDGGRTGNTIYF
TRBJ1-2 | TRBV5-1 | - | CASSLEGRVGYTF
TRBJ2-5 | TRBV29-1 | - | CSVEGGSQETQYF
TRBJ1-1 | TRBV7-9 | - | CASSTGRGQNTEAFF
TRBJ2-6 | TRBV6-2/TRBV6-3 | - | CASINSGPLGANVLTF
TRBJ2-1 | TRBV30 | - | CAEGLQTLNEQFF
TRBJ2-7 | TRBV3-1 | - | CASSQAHGHYEQYF
TRBJ2-3 | TRBV10-3 | many | CAIRASGEDTQYF
TRBJ1-5 | TRBV6-1 | - | CASAGRRNQPQHF
TRBJ2-2 | TRBV20-1 | many | CSARDLVTGLTGELFF
TRBJ2-7 | TRBV5-1 | - | CASSLGDRDYEQYF
TRBJ1-5 | TRBV6-1 | few | CASALGASNQPQHF
TRBJ2-7 | TRBV5-1 | - | CASSPGMGQGLYEQYF
TRBJ2-3 | TRBV5-1 | - | CASSLEGLAGGILKDTQYF
TRBJ1-5 | TRBV5-1 | few | CASSLAGQSNQPQHF
TRBJ2-4 | TRBV5-1 | - | CASSLSGQGNIQYF
TRBJ1-4 | TRBV3-1 | few | CASSQDLDRRGKLFF
TRBJ2-7 | TRBV28 | many | CASSLSRGNIWGYEQYF
TRBJ1-2 | TRBV4-1 | - | CASSQGTGIYTF
TRBJ2-1 | TRBV20-1 | few | CSASGGAYNEQFF